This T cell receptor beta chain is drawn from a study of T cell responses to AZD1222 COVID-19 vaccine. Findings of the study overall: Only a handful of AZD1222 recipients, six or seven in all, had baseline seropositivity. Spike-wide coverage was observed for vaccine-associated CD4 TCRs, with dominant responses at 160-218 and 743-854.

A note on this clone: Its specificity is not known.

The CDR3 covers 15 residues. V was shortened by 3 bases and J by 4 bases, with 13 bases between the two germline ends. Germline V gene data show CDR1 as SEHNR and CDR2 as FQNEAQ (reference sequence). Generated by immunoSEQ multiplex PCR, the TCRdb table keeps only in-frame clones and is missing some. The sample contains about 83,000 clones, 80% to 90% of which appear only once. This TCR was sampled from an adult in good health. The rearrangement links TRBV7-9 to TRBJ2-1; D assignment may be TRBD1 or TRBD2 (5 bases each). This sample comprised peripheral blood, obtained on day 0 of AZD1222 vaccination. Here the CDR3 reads CASSLGLAEYNEQFF. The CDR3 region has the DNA TGTGCCAGCAGCTTGGGGCTAGCTGAATACAATGAGCAGTTCTTC.